Presented here are 3 T cell receptor beta chains from one specimen sequenced in a study of identical twins. TCRdb redid the calling of the 5' RACE reads with MiXCR, one entry per CDR3 protein. The table has 1.5 million to 2 million distinct CDR3 sequences, roughly a third seen once; the top ten hold over 0.25%. The specimen sequenced was cord blood. The source is a newborn girl in good health.

This clonotype was recorded many times. A read error may produce the germline difference seen at one junction end. CDR3 nucleotide sequence: TGTGCCAGCAGCCAAGGTGTCACCTACGAGCAGTACTTC. It translates to CASSQGVTYEQYF. The gene calls are TRBV4-1 and TRBJ2-7; no reliable D call. The CDR3 contains 13 residues. Germline V gene lookup returns CDR1 MGHRA and CDR2 YSYEKL.

The gene calls are TRBV11-2 and TRBJ2-4; TRBD1 agrees at 12 bases. The trim removed 2 bases at V and 6 bases at J, leaving 14 bases unmatched. The germline gives CDR1 SGHAT, CDR2 FQNNGV. The CDR3 runs 19 residues. CDR3 sequence reads: CASSLTLSGTGGRTNIQYF. In DNA, the CDR3 is TGTGCCAGCAGCTTAACTCTCTCCGGGACAGGGGGCCGTACAAACATTCAGTACTTC.

The chain employs TRBV20-1 and TRBJ2-1, with 11 bases matching TRBD2. The CDR3 loop spans 16 amino acids. Per germline, CDR1 DFQATT and CDR2 SNEGSKA (reference sequence). The V gene end was trimmed by 3 bases and the J gene end by 5 bases; junction bases not matched to a gene: 9. The CDR3 protein is CSASGKGGLADNEQFF. As DNA, the CDR3 is TGCAGTGCTAGCGGAAAGGGGGGACTAGCGGACAATGAGCAGTTCTTC.